One and the same sample provided the 20 T cell receptor beta chains below, sequenced in a study of blood T cell repertoires in COVID-19. Repertoires were generated with immunoSEQ multiplex PCR, while TCRdb's copy carries only in-frame clones and drops some. The profile covers 300,000 or so clones, with about nine tenths appearing a single time and under 3.5% taken by the ten largest. Sample: peripheral blood. The receptors were gathered from a woman aged 25 to 39 with COVID-19, enrolled during active disease.

J is TRBJ2-5 and V is TRBV7-6; weak D call: TRBD2 (6 bases). The CDR3 covers 16 residues. Trimming stripped 4 bases from V and 0 bases from J, with 15 bases between. Germline lookup yields CDR1 SGHVS and CDR2 FNYEAQ. The CDR3 region is CASSSGAFGNQETQYF. The DNA of the CDR3 is TGTGCCAGCAGCTCGGGAGCTTTCGGTAACCAAGAGACCCAGTACTTC. Together with reference TRBV7-6 and TRBJ2-5, the CDR3 gives the full variable domain: GAGVSQSPRYKVTKRGQDVALRCDPISGHVSLYWYRQALGQGPEFLTYFNYEAQQDKSGLPNDRFSAERPEGSISTLTIQRTEQRDSAMYRCASSSGAFGNQETQYFGPGTRLLVL.

The chain links TRBV5-4 to TRBJ1-1; no clear D gene. This CDR3 has 14 residues. With 2 bases removed from V and 6 bases from J, the gap between germline ends came to 14 bases. Germline assignment: CDR1 SGHNT and CDR2 YYREEE (reference sequence). CDR3 nucleotide sequence: TGTGCCAGCAGCTTTGTGGGAGGTGAGGCTGAAGCTTTCTTT. This codes for CASSFVGGEAEAFF.

The rearrangement uses TRBV6-2 or TRBV6-3 and TRBJ2-7, with TRBD2 matching 9 bases. Germline CDR1 reads MNHEY; CDR2 reads SVGEGT. The CDR3 extends over 13 amino acids. V shed 5 bases and J 3 bases; nucleotides not matched to a gene: 2. Here the CDR3 reads CASSASGIYEQYF. CDR3 bases: TGTGCCAGCAGTGCTAGCGGGATCTACGAGCAGTACTTC.

This clone was detected only a few times. V gene TRBV5-1 combines with J gene TRBJ1-6, with TRBD1 identical over 8 bases. The V gene's germline CDR1 is SGHRS and CDR2 YFSETQ. V was pared by 2 bases and J by 7 bases, with 2 bases of the junction left unmatched. The CDR3 runs to 14 residues. CDR3 sequence reads: CASSFDRGNSPLHF. The CDR3 DNA reads TGCGCCAGCAGCTTTGACAGGGGCAATTCACCCCTCCACTTT.

The chain couples TRBV7-8 to TRBJ1-1, with TRBD1 matching over 7 bases. J gave up 4 bases and V 5 bases, and 13 bases lay outside the gene matches. Germline V gene data show CDR1 as SGHVS and CDR2 as FQNEAQ. The CDR3 contains 16 residues. As DNA, the CDR3 is TGTGCCAGCAGCAAACGAACAGGGGAACTAGGCACTGAAGCTTTCTTT. Its translation is CASSKRTGELGTEAFF.

The CDR3 reads CASSLDWGLEETQYF. For the CDR3, the DNA is TGTGCCAGCAGCTTAGACTGGGGGCTGGAGGAGACCCAGTACTTC. V is TRBV11-2 and J is TRBJ2-5, with a tentative D call TRBD1 (6 bases). Trimming pared 0 bases from V and 5 bases from J, leaving 13 bases between. Germline CDR1 and CDR2: SGHAT and FQNNGV. The CDR3 spans 15 residues.

J is TRBJ1-4 and V is TRBV2; D might be TRBD1 (6 bases). Germline lookup yields CDR1 SNHLY and CDR2 FYNNEI. This CDR3 has 12 residues. Trimming stripped 10 bases from V and 7 bases from J, with 13 bases between. CDR3 amino acids: CATMGAGEKLFF. CDR3 nucleotide sequence: TGTGCCACGATGGGGGCGGGTGAAAAACTGTTTTTT. Variable domain in full (rest from reference TRBV2 and TRBJ1-4): EPEVTQTPSHQVTQMGQEVILRCVPISNHLYFYWYRQILGQKVEFLVSFYNNEISEKSEIFDDQFSVERPDGSNFTLKIRSTKLEDSAMYFCATMGAGEKLFFGSGTQLSVL.

The chain joins TRBV5-4 to TRBJ2-3; 8 bases map to TRBD2. The CDR3 runs 16 residues. The V segment lost 0 bases and the J segment 4 bases; nucleotides outside the gene matches: 7. The germline V gene encodes CDR1 SGHNT and CDR2 YYREEE (reference sequence). The CDR3 here is CASSLARAGGADTQYF. In DNA, the CDR3 is TGTGCCAGCAGCTTGGCCCGGGCGGGGGGCGCAGATACGCAGTATTTT.

This chain connects TRBV4-1 to TRBJ1-4, with D perhaps matching TRBD1 (6 bases). Trimming cost V 4 bases and J 7 bases, with 13 bases left between them. This CDR3 spans 14 amino acids. Per germline, CDR1 MGHRA and CDR2 YSYEKL. The CDR3 loop is CASSPRGIFEKLFF. Written as DNA, the CDR3 is TGCGCCAGCAGCCCCAGGGGAATTTTTGAAAAACTGTTTTTT.

The chain combines TRBV28 with TRBJ1-4; the D is unclear. The CDR3 runs 14 residues. Germline-derived CDR1 and CDR2 are MDHEN and SYDVKM. The V end lost 3 bases, the J end lost 4 bases, and 9 bases lay between the germline ends. CDR3 residues: CASSFEGYNEKLFF. As DNA, the CDR3 is TGTGCCAGCAGTTTCGAGGGATATAATGAAAAACTGTTTTTT.

The chain employs TRBV6-6 and TRBJ2-5; D may be TRBD2 (5 bases). Deletions cut 5 bases from V and 1 base from J, with 14 bases between. Germline V gene lookup returns CDR1 MNHNY and CDR2 SVGAGI (reference sequence). CDR3 length equals 15 residues. Here the CDR3 reads CASSPSSGIQETQYF. CDR3 DNA sequence: TGTGCCAGCAGTCCGTCCTCGGGGATCCAAGAGACCCAGTACTTC.

V and J are TRBV28 and TRBJ1-1; TRBD1 aligns across 8 bases. V shed 5 bases and J 3 bases; nucleotides not matched to a gene: 8. This CDR3 contains 15 residues. CDR1 is MDHEN and CDR2 is SYDVKM in the germline V gene. The DNA of the CDR3 is TGTGCCAGCAGTCCAGACAGGGGATGGGACACTGAAGCTTTCTTT. Translating it yields CASSPDRGWDTEAFF.

In nucleotides, the CDR3 is TGCGCCAGCAGCTTGACGGGACAGGTCCCAGATACGCAGTATTTT. Amino acid sequence: CASSLTGQVPDTQYF. The rearrangement uses TRBV5-1 and TRBJ2-3; TRBD1 aligns across 8 bases. CDR1 is SGHRS, CDR2 YFSETQ, per germline. V shed 1 base, J shed 4 bases, and the junction held 5 bases outside the gene matches. CDR3 length: 15 residues.

The chain is built from TRBV12-5 and TRBJ1-1, with no clear D. Trimming removed 0 bases at V and 0 bases at J, with 14 bases between. Germline V gene lookup returns CDR1 LGHNT and CDR2 FRNRAP. The CDR3 consists of 17 residues. CDR3: CASGLVLGLYLNTEAFF. The CDR3 region has the DNA TGTGCTAGTGGTTTGGTACTCGGGTTATACCTGAACACTGAAGCTTTCTTT.

This sequence joins TRBV11-3 and TRBJ2-2; the D is unclear. Germline V gives CDR1 SGHNT, CDR2 YENEEA. The CDR3 is made up of 14 amino acids. Trimming stripped 3 bases from V and 2 bases from J, with 7 bases between. This CDR3 reads CASSLGINTGELFF. The CDR3 DNA is TGTGCCAGCAGCTTGGGCATTAACACCGGGGAGCTGTTTTTT.

The CDR3 nucleotides are TGCGCCAGCAACCCAGCGGGAGGCCTTGGAGATACGCAGTATTTT. Translating it yields CASNPAGGLGDTQYF. The chain links TRBV5-1 to TRBJ2-3; 9 bases are shared with TRBD2. The junction had 10 bases not matched to a gene; V was cut back by 6 bases and J by 5 bases. The CDR3 spans 15 residues. Germline V lookup: CDR1 SGHRS, CDR2 YFSETQ.

The rearrangement joins TRBV25-1 to TRBJ1-2; the match to TRBD1 covers 7 bases. Germline V CDR1 and CDR2: MGHDK, SYGVNS. CDR3 length equals 11 residues. V dropped 6 bases and J dropped 10; count of bases not matched to a gene: 5. CDR3 in DNA: TGTGCCAGCAGCACAGGGGCTTCCTACACCTTC. Protein sequence: CASSTGASYTF.

This chain uses TRBV30 with TRBJ1-2, with TRBD1 matching over 9 bases. The ends lost 5 bases at V and 6 bases at J; junction bases unmatched: 4. The germline CDR1 and CDR2 sequences are GTSNPN and SVGIG (reference sequence). The CDR3 is made up of 12 amino acids. CDR3 in DNA: TGTGCCTGGGAGAGGACAGGGGATGGCTACACCTTC. Translated, it gives CAWERTGDGYTF.

The chain combines TRBV6-5 with TRBJ1-2, with D possibly matching TRBD1 (6 bases). CDR3 length equals 15 residues. The V end was cut by 6 bases, the J end by 4 bases, with 18 bases between. Germline CDR1 is MNHEY and CDR2 is SVGAGI. The CDR3: CASRAMSGVPYGYTF. Written as DNA, the CDR3 is TGTGCCAGCAGAGCCATGTCAGGGGTCCCCTATGGCTACACCTTC.

The chain carries TRBV7-9 and TRBJ2-7; D ambiguous. CDR1 is SEHNR, CDR2 FQNEAQ, per germline (reference sequence). CDR3 length: 12 amino acids. Trimming shortened V by 3 bases and J by 5 bases, and 8 bases separated the two germline ends. The CDR3 DNA reads TGTGCCAGCAGCTTTCCCGAGAACGAGCAGTACTTC. Protein product: CASSFPENEQYF.